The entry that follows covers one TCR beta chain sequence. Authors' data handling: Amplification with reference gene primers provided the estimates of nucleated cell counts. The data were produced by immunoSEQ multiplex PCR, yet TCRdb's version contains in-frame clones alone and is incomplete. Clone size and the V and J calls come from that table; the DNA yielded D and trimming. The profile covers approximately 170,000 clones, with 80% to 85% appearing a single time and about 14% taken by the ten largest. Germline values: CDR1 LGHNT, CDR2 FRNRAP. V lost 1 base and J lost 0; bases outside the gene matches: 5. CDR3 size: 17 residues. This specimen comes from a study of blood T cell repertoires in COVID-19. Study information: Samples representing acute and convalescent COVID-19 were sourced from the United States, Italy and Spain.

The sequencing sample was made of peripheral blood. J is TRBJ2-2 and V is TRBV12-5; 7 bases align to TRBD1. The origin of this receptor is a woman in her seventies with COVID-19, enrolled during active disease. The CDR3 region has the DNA TGTGCTAGTGGTTTGGGGCCGGGACAGACGAACACCGGGGAGCTGTTTTTT. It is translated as CASGLGPGQTNTGELFF. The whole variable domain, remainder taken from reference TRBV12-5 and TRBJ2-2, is DARVTQTPRHKVTEMGQEVTMRCQPILGHNTVFWYRQTMMQGLELLAYFRNRAPLDDSGMPKDRFSAEMPDATLATLKIQPSEPRDSAVYFCASGLGPGQTNTGELFFGEGSRLTVL.